This paragraph covers one T cell receptor (beta chain) sequence. This clone was picked up a small number of times. Its antigen is still unknown. It has no much larger one-base neighbor in the sample; base qualities were not kept. Via the germline V gene (reference sequence), CDR1 is MNHEY and CDR2 SMNVEV. CDR3 length: 15 amino acids, cysteine to phenylalanine. Only the CDR3 part of the read is kept: 45 bases, read in frame from the first base. V and J lose 3 bases and 2 bases, and a span of 11 bases separates them. The cohort comprised fewer than 750 healthy bone marrow donors. Cohort members were all nominally healthy when sampled, although unrecorded immune exposures were likely present. The donor was CMV seropositive and belonged to the group of 250 to 350 seropositive cohort members. Every donor gave a peripheral blood sample, and the peripheral blood mononuclear cells from that sample were used for TCR beta sequencing. Genomic DNA extraction from the blood cell samples was performed with the Qiagen DNeasy Blood Extraction Kit.

The data originate from a study of cytomegalovirus exposure and HLA in healthy donors (dated by TCRdb to 2015 to 2018). Looking at the study overall: An earlier analysis of more than 550 of the donors reported approximately 280 Gb of sequence data and some 110 million unique TCR beta sequences obtained from around 170 million T cells. About 310 gigabases of sequencing data and some 85 million unique TCR sequences were included in an early release covering 550 to 650 HLA-typed donors. Of the roughly 400 genotyped donors, over 65% fell in the genetic ancestry cluster associated with self-reported Caucasian donors. The aim of the study was to test whether cataloging public T cell receptors could identify signatures of past pathogen exposure. The study profiled the T cell repertoires of around 700 subjects by immunosequencing and related them to cytomegalovirus serostatus. A separate validation cohort of some 130 different subjects was used in addition to the 666-subject first cohort. High-throughput TCR immunosequencing, statistical association of individual TCRs with disease status, and machine learning were combined to predict cytomegalovirus infection status. A later analysis re-examined previously published TCR beta repertoires from just over 650 donors and added high-resolution HLA genotyping to investigate patterns of TCR occurrence. In the later analysis, no new phenotypic data were used to find candidate immune exposures; instead, reliance was placed on TCR beta sequences and their occurrence across donors. To decide whether each TCR beta V gene segment behaved as functional or pseudogenic, an earlier analysis of some 580 of the donors relied on high-throughput TCR beta sequencing. Donor age, sex, ethnicity and CMV serostatus were compiled together with the repertoire data. In a later genetic analysis, genome-wide SNP genotypes for about 55% of the roughly 700 donors were used, and that subset was treated as a discovery cohort. Every discovery cohort repertoire had been produced on one sequencing platform. HLA typing included class I and class II loci at four-digit resolution. Typing coverage differed by locus: A, B, C, DRB1 and DQB1 were typed in about 629-630 donors, DQA1 in 522, DPA1 in 600 to 610, and DPB1 in just under 480. Roughly five DR-DQ haplotypes were handled as single units for association and clustering, since linkage in the cohort was strong. Among 300 to 500 genotyped donors of the cohort, an average of approximately 240,000 unique TCR beta nucleotide sequences was sequenced per donor, of which approximately 18% were non-productive. Study-wide findings and limitations: In both the original and validation cohorts, the classifier was reported to diagnose cytomegalovirus status with high specificity and sensitivity. A later analysis reported that several top co-occurrence clusters appeared linked to parvovirus B19, influenza, CMV and Epstein-Barr virus. Compared with the roughly 700-donor mean, donors in an Asian-associated ancestry cluster had fewer N-insertions in productive TCRs, according to a later genetic analysis. A later genetic analysis associated a missense DCLRE1C variant with V-gene and J-gene trimming of TCR beta chains, and an independent cohort replicated the association. In the study, approximately 160 TCR beta chains were listed as associated with cytomegalovirus. HLA typing was unavailable for some donors at each locus, so association tests used only the typed subset. In vitro tests confirmed that a few of the cytomegalovirus-associated TCR beta chains recognize cytomegalovirus antigens. A later analysis found that TCR association rates varied across HLA loci, with DRB1 alleles showing the most associated TCRs and HLA-C alleles the fewest. Some IMGT-functional V segments, including TRBV6-2 and TRBV6-3, could not be distinguished by the 87-base-pair reads and were therefore excluded. While some public TCRs were present in many individuals, most TCR sequences turned up only very rarely across donors. For the cohort, immune exposure information was limited to CMV serostatus. Correlated functional status among segregating V segments might be attributable to linkage disequilibrium, but an unknown experimental factor could not be ruled out. In a later analysis, about 16,000 TCR beta sequences were associated with specific HLA alleles at a false discovery rate of 0.05. The sequencing pipeline was judged likely to have produced a cluster of highly shared sequence variants as a technical artifact. Strong co-occurrence of HLA alleles, especially DR and DQ, made assigning TCR associations to individual alleles difficult. Approximately 16 rarely observed V segments, including chromosome 9 orphons, were excluded from the earlier analysis of approximately 500 of the donors because counts were too low. The presence/absence analyses assumed that sequencing depth was roughly uniform across donors, and that assumption may not be true. This cohort had only TCR beta chains sequenced, and the lack of alpha or paired-chain data limited which features could be detected. Most CMV-associated TCR beta chains appeared to be HLA-restricted in a later analysis, and the HLA associations seemed to be driven largely by CMV exposure. Compared with equally common non-associated chains, HLA-associated TCR beta chains in a later analysis were more clonally expanded and had lower generation probabilities. A further reported finding was that TCR beta sequences accurately predicted the HLA-A and HLA-B alleles for most subjects in the first cohort. The authors suggested that the approach could potentially be extended to other disease states and immunological phenotypes. Broadly in line with IMGT annotations, most TCR beta V segments showed up in productive rearrangements about 87% or about 30% of the time in an earlier analysis of some 590 of the donors.

Preparation of the library involved the immunoSEQ multiplex PCR assay. For the multiplex PCR, a mixture combining 60 forward primers for TCR Vbeta segments and 13 reverse primers for TCR Jbeta segments was used. A multiplex PCR assay on genomic DNA amplified the CDR3 region of rearranged TCR beta genes. The Illumina HiSeq System was used to sequence the amplified TCR beta libraries as 87-base-pair reads. The study's own analysis went as follows. A later analysis counted 65 million to 90 million unique TCR beta chains across the 550 to 700 repertoires, and roughly 10 million of these chains were shared by at least two donors. Raw reads were error-corrected and collapsed into unique sequences with a nearest-neighbor algorithm that merged closely related sequences to remove PCR and sequencing errors. Alignment of CDR3 sequences to IMGT reference sequences was used to assign V, D and J gene segments. For a sequence to be retained, a match of at least six nucleotides to both a V gene segment and a J gene segment was required. A rearrangement was called productive if the CDR3 had no stop codons and remained in frame with V and J, and every other rearrangement was called non-productive. CDR3 was defined according to IMGT convention as the region running from the second conserved V-encoded cysteine to the conserved J-encoded phenylalanine. The earlier analysis of about 500 of the donors excluded sequences that lacked an unambiguous match to a single V gene segment. In an earlier analysis of 587 of the donors, V segments were called functional above 56.7% productive rearrangements and were called segregating when the between-donor standard deviation exceeded 5%. A statistical classification framework was built for diagnosing cytomegalovirus status from the catalog of TCR beta chain sequences. In a later analysis, V and J genes were assigned by comparing TCR nucleotide sequences against IMGT/GENE-DB human TR gene sequences. Using the TCRdist pipeline, a later analysis assigned CDR3 sequences along with most-parsimonious VDJ recombination scenarios. In a later analysis, each TCR beta chain was defined by its CDR3 amino acid sequence together with its V-gene family, and reads without a unique V-gene family were excluded. A later analysis removed 550 to 700 highly shared, low-generation-probability nucleotide sequences to deal with suspected cross-contamination and a sequencing artifact. In a later analysis, a clonal expansion index for each public chain was calculated from normalized within-repertoire ranks of inferred template counts. Generation probabilities in a later analysis came from a VDJ recombination model fitted to out-of-frame rearrangements, and those results were checked against IGoR. Hypergeometric tests were used in a later analysis to score TCR-TCR, TCR-HLA and TCR-CMV co-occurrence, with a repertoire-size bias correction applied to the TCR pairs. False discovery rates were estimated in a later analysis by permuting HLA or CMV assignments 20 times. In a later analysis, co-occurring TCRs were grouped using DBSCAN, and TCRdist sequence similarity was added for clustering within HLA-allele-positive subsets. Repertoires with fewer than 30,000 or more than 120,000 public chains were left out of co-occurrence clustering, as were about 5 repertoires with anomalous nucleotide sharing. The source is immuneACCESS, and TCRdb retained only in-frame sequences with V and J called. Part of the clones is not carried over; for the studies checked, unresolved V genes explain less than half of this, and the remainder is unexplained. V, J and clone size reflect that table, while D and trimming were determined from the DNA. The sample profile shows around 130,000 clones; roughly 74% of them were found once. The top ten hold 6.5% to 8% of the sample.

The sequence derives from a man between 40 and 49 years old in good health and CMV-seropositive. The chain joins TRBV27 to TRBJ2-1; the best D guess is TRBD1, with 5 bases matching. The specimen was PBMCs. The CDR3 has the sequence CASSLRLGAYNEQFF. The DNA is as follows: TGTGCCAGCAGTTTGCGGCTAGGGGCCTACAATGAGCAGTTCTTC.